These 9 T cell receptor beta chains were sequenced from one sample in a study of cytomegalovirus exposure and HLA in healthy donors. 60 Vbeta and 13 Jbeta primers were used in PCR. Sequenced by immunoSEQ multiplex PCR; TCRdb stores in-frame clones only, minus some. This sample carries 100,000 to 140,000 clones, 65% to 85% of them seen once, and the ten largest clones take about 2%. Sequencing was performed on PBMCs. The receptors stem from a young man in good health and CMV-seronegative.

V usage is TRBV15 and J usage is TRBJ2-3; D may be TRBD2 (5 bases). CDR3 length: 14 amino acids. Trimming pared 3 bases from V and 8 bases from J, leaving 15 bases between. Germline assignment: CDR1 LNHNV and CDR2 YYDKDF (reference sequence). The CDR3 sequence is CATSRADYGVTQYF. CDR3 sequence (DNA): TGTGCCACCAGCAGGGCCGACTATGGAGTTACGCAGTATTTT.

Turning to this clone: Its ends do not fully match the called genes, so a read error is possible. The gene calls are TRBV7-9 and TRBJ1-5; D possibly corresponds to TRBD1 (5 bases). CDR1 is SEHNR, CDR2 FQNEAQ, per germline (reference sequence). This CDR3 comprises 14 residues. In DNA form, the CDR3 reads TGTTCCAGCAGCCCGGGACTCCACAATCAGCCCCAGCATTTT. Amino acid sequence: CSSSPGLHNQPQHF.

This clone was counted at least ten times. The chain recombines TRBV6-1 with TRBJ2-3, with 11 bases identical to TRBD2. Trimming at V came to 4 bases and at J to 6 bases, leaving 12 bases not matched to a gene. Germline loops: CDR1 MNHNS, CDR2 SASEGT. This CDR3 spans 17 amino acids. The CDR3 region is CASSATFSGGGVDTQYF. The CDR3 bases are TGTGCCAGCAGTGCTACCTTTAGCGGGGGGGGCGTGGATACGCAGTATTTT.

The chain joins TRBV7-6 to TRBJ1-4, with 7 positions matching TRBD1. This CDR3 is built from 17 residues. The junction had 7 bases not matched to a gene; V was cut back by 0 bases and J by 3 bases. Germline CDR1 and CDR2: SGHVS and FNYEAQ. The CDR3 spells CASSLAVSGQANEKLFF. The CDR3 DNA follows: TGTGCCAGCAGCTTAGCCGTCAGCGGACAGGCTAATGAAAAACTGTTTTTT.

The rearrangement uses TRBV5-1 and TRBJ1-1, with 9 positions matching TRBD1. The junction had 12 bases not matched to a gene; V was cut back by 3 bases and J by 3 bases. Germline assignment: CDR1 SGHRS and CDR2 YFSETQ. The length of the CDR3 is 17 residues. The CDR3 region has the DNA TGCGCCAGCAGCTCCCGAACGGGACAGGGTATTGACACTGAAGCTTTCTTT. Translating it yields CASSSRTGQGIDTEAFF.

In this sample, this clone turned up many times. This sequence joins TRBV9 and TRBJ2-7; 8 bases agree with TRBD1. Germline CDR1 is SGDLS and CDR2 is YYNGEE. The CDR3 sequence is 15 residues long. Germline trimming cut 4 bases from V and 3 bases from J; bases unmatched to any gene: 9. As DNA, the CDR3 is TGTGCCAGCAGCACCCGACAGGGGAAGAGCTACGAGCAGTACTTC. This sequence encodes CASSTRQGKSYEQYF.

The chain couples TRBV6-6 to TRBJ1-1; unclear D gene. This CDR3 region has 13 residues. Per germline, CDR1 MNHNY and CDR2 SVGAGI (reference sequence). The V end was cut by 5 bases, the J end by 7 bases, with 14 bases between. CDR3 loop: CASSTKFGVEAFF. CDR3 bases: TGTGCCAGCAGTACTAAATTCGGGGTTGAAGCTTTCTTT.

The CDR3 sequence: CASSLSSRRANEKLFF. The DNA for the CDR3 is TGTGCCAGCAGCTTATCCTCCCGACGGGCTAATGAAAAACTGTTTTTT. V gene TRBV7-8 combines with J gene TRBJ1-4; D gene ambiguous. The CDR3 sequence is 16 residues long. Germline loops: CDR1 SGHVS, CDR2 FQNEAQ. Trimming left V 2 bases short and J 3 bases short, with 13 bases between.

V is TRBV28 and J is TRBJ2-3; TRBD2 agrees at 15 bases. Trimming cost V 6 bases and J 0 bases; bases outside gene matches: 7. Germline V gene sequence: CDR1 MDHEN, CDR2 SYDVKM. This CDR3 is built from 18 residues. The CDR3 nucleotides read TGTGCCAGCAGCCCAGGACTAGCGGGGGGGACTAGCACAGATACGCAGTATTTT. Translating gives CASSPGLAGGTSTDTQYF.